What follows are 9 T cell receptor beta chains derived from one specimen sequenced in a study of control samples from healthy donors and cancer patients. Assay: immunoSEQ multiplex PCR; the TCRdb copy retains only in-frame clones and omits some. The table records 100,000 to 130,000 clones, roughly four fifths of them present only once. Sequencing used blood. Every receptor here comes from a man younger than 35 in good health.

This clone appeared a single time. The chain is built from TRBV19 and TRBJ2-2; unclear D gene. The V gene's germline CDR1 is LNHDA and CDR2 SQIVND (reference sequence). V shed 9 bases and J shed 6 bases, with 17 bases lying between them. The CDR3 extends over 14 amino acids. The CDR3 bases are TGTGCCAGCAGCCTCTATAGTCCCTCCGGGGAGCTGTTTTTT. Translating it yields CASSLYSPSGELFF.

In this sample, this clone turned up once. The gene calls are TRBV27 and TRBJ2-2; perhaps TRBD1 as D (6 bases). CDR1 is MNHEY and CDR2 is SMNVEV in the germline V gene (reference sequence). Trimming removed 0 bases from V and 6 bases from J, with 11 bases in between. The CDR3 spans 15 residues. The CDR3 reads CASSLSQGLPGELFF. The CDR3 DNA reads TGTGCCAGCAGTTTATCACAGGGCCTGCCCGGGGAGCTGTTTTTT.

This chain links TRBV21-1 with TRBJ2-5; TRBD1, as called in the table, went unchecked against the DNA. TRBV21-1 is a known pseudogene. The CDR3 length is 14 residues. The CDR3 sequence is CASGTGTGQETQYF. In nucleotides, the CDR3 is TGTGCCAGCGGGACCGGGACAGGGCAAGAGACCCAGTACTTC.

This chain joins TRBV6-5 and TRBJ2-1, with TRBD2 identical over 9 bases. Germline CDR1 reads MNHEY; CDR2 reads SVGAGI. The V and J ends lost 5 bases and 7 bases, in that order; junction bases with no gene match: 6. This CDR3 spans 14 amino acids. CDR3 region: CASSRSGGKNEQFF. The CDR3 bases are TGTGCCAGCAGTCGCAGCGGGGGGAAGAATGAGCAGTTCTTC.

The V call is TRBV27, the J call TRBJ2-1, with 7 nucleotides matching TRBD1. Germline-derived CDR1 and CDR2 are MNHEY and SMNVEV (reference sequence). The CDR3 loop spans 13 amino acids. The V gene end was trimmed by 6 bases and the J gene end by 10 bases; junction bases not matched to a gene: 9. The CDR3: CASRRDRVGEQFF. The DNA of the CDR3 is TGTGCCAGCAGGCGCGACAGGGTCGGCGAGCAGTTCTTC.

The chain recombines TRBV10-3 with TRBJ1-1; D gene ambiguous. CDR3 length: 13 amino acids. Germline V CDR1 and CDR2: ENHRY, SYGVKD. V was trimmed by 5 bases and J by 1 base, leaving 8 bases between them. The CDR3 here is CAISFQKNTEAFF. The CDR3 bases are TGTGCCATCAGTTTTCAGAAGAACACTGAAGCTTTCTTT.

The rearrangement links TRBV11-2 to TRBJ2-3; no reliable D call. V was shortened by 1 base and J by 0 bases, with 8 bases between the two germline ends. Germline values: CDR1 SGHAT, CDR2 FQNNGV. The CDR3 is 15 residues long. CDR3 sequence reads: CASSLAAVSTDTQYF. CDR3 bases: TGTGCCAGCAGCTTAGCTGCGGTTAGCACAGATACGCAGTATTTT.

V is TRBV5-4 and J is TRBJ1-2; 9 nucleotides align to TRBD1. V was clipped by 4 bases and J by 9 bases; unmatched bases: 7. The CDR3 runs 13 residues. Germline CDR1 is SGHNT and CDR2 is YYREEE (reference sequence). The CDR3 protein is CASSPGTGRSYTF. In nucleotides, the CDR3 is TGTGCCAGCAGCCCAGGGACAGGGAGGAGCTACACCTTC.

The chain joins TRBV7-8 to TRBJ1-6; D not resolved. V was cut by 5 bases and J by 0 bases, with 17 bases left in between. Germline V gives CDR1 SGHVS, CDR2 FQNEAQ. The CDR3 covers 18 residues. In nucleotides, the CDR3 is TGTGCCAGCAGCCCCTATAGACTAGCGGGCTCCTATAATTCACCCCTCCACTTT. Its translation is CASSPYRLAGSYNSPLHF.